This T cell receptor beta chain was identified in a study of T cell responses to AZD1222 COVID-19 vaccine. The method was immunoSEQ multiplex PCR; TCRdb's version includes in-frame clones alone and lacks a portion of them. The sample consists of about 110,000 clones, under 90% of them appearing once. CDR1 and CDR2 (germline): MNHEY, SVGAGI. Losses at the gene ends were 6 bases for V and 1 base for J; bases not matched to a gene: 1. This CDR3 is built from 14 residues. The rearrangement joins TRBV6-5 to TRBJ2-5, with 11 nucleotides matching TRBD2. The receptor's source is an adult in good health. The starting material was peripheral blood, obtained on day 0 of AZD1222 vaccination. CDR3 amino acids: CASRGLAAQETQYF. DNA for the CDR3: TGTGCCAGCAGGGGACTAGCGGCCCAAGAGACCCAGTACTTC.